This T cell receptor beta chain was sequenced in a study of glioma-infiltrating T cells. With 3 bases clipped from V and 8 bases from J, the junction kept 6 bases outside the gene matches. Germline V gene lookup returns CDR1 ENHRY and CDR2 SYGVKD. This CDR3 has 15 amino acids. Study outcomes and limitations: Very few CDR3 sequences were shared between tissue and blood.

TCR alpha and beta CDR3 regions were amplified from RNA using iRepertoire nested multiplex PCR. Each CDR3 protein is one row after TCRdb ran MiXCR on the multiplex PCR reads. The sample comprises approximately 110,000 distinct CDR3 sequences, approximately 25% of which are singletons, and roughly 15% rests with the top ten. This clonotype was detected ten times or more. Its antigen is undetermined. Input material: glioma tissue, nonneoplastic brain tissue, or PBMCs (not recorded which). The receptor was isolated from a human donor with low-grade glioma or glioblastoma, undergoing nonglioma brain surgery, or in good health (not recorded which). The chain recombines TRBV10-3 with TRBJ1-4; 10 nucleotides line up with TRBD1. CDR3 nucleotide sequence: TGTGCCATCAGTGATTCGACAGGGGGCGAAGAAAAACTGTTTTTT. It yields the protein CAISDSTGGEEKLFF.